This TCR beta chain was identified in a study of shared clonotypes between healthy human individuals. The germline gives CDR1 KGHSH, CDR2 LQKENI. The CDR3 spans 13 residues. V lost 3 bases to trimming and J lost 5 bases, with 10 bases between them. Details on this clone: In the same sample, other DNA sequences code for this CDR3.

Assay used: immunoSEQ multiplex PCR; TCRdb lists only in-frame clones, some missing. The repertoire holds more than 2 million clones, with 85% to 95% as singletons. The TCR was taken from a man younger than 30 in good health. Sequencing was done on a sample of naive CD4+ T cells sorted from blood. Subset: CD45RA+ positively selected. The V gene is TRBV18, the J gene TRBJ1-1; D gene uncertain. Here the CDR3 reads CASSPNDRTEAFF. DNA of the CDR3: TGTGCCAGCTCACCCAATGACCGGACTGAAGCTTTCTTT.